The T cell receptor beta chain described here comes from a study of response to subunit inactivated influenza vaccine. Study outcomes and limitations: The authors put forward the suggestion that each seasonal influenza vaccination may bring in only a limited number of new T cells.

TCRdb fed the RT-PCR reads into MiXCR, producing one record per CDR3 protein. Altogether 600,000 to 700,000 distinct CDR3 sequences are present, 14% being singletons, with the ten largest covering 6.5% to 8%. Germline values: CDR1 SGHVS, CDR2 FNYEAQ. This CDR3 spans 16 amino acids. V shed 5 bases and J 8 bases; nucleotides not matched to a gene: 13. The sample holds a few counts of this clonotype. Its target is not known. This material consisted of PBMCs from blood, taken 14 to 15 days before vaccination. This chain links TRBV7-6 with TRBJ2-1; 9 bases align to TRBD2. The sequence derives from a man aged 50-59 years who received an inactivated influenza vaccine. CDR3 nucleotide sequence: TGTGCCAGCAGCCTGTTTGGGCGGGGGGGCGGCGATGAGCAGTTCTTC. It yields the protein CASSLFGRGGGDEQFF.